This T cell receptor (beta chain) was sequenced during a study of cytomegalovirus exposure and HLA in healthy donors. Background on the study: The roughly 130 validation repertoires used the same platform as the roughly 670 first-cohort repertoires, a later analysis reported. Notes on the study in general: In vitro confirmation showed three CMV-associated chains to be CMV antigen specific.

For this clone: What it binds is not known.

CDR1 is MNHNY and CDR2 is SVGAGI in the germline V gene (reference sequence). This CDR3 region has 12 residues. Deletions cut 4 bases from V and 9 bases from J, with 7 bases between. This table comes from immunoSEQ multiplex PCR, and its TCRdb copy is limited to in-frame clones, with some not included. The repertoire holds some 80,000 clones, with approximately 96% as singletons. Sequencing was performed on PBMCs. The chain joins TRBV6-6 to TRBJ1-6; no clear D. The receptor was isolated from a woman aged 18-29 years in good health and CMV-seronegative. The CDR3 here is CASSSYSSPLHF. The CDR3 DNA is TGTGCCAGCAGTTCTTACTCTTCACCCCTCCACTTT.